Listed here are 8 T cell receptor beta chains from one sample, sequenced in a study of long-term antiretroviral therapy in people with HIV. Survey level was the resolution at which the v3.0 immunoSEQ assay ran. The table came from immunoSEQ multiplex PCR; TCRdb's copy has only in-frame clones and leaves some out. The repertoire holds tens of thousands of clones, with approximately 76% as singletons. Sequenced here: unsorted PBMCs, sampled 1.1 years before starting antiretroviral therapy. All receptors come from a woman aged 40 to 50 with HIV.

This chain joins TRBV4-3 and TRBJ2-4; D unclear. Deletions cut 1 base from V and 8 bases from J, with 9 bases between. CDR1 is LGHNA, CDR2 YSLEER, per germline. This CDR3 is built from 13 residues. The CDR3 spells CASSQGVQDIQYF. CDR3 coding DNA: TGCGCCAGCAGCCAAGGGGTCCAGGACATTCAGTACTTC.

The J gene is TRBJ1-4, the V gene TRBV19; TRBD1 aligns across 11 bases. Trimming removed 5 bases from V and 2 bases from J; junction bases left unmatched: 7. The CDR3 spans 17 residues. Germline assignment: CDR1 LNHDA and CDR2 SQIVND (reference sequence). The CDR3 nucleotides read TGTGCCAGTAGTCCGGACAGGGGGCTGGCTACTAATGAAAAACTGTTTTTT. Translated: CASSPDRGLATNEKLFF.

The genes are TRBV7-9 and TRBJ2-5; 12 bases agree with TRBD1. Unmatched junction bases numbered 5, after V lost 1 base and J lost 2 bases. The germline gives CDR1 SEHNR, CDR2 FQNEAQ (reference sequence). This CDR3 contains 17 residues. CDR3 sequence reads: CASSLGGTGGPQETQYF. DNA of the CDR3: TGTGCCAGCAGCTTAGGCGGGACAGGGGGCCCTCAAGAGACCCAGTACTTC.

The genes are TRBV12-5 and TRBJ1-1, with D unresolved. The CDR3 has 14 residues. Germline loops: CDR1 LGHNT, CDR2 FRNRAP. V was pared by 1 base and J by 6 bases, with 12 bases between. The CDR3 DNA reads TGTGCTAGTGGTTTGGAGGGCCCTGGCGCTGAAGCTTTCTTT. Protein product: CASGLEGPGAEAFF.

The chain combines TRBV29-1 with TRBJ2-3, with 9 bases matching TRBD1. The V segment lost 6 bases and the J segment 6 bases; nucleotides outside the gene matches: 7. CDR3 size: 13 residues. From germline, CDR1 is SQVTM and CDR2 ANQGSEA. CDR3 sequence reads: CSVGTGIMDTQYF. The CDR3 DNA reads TGCAGCGTGGGGACAGGGATTATGGATACGCAGTATTTT.

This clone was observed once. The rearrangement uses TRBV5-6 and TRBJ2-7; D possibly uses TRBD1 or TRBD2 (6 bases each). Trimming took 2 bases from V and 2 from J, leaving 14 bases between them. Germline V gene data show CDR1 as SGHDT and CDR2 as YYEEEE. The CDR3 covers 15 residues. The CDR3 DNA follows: TGTGCCAGCAGCTTCATCTGGCGGGACACCTACGAGCAGTACTTC. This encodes CASSFIWRDTYEQYF. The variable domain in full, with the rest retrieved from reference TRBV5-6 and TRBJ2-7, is DAGVTQSPTHLIKTRGQQVTLRCSPKSGHDTVSWYQQALGQGPQFIFQYYEEEERQRGNFPDRFSGHQFPNYSSELNVNALLLGDSALYLCASSFIWRDTYEQYFGPGTRLTVT.

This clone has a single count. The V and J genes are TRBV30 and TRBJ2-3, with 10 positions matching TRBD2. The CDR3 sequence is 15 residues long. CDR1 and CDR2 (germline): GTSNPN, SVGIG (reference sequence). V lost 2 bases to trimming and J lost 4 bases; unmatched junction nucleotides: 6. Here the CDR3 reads CAWSRSGRVPDTQYF. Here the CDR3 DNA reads TGTGCCTGGAGTAGAAGCGGGAGGGTCCCAGATACGCAGTATTTT. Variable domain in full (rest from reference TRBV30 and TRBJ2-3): SQTIHQWPATLVQPVGSPLSLECTVEGTSNPNLYWYRQAAGRGLQLLFYSVGIGQISSEVPQNLSASRPQDRQFILSSKKLLLSDSGFYLCAWSRSGRVPDTQYFGPGTRLTVL.

The CDR3 bases are TGTGCCAGCAGCTTAGGAGTCGCCGGGGAGCTGTTTTTT. Protein: CASSLGVAGELFF. The V call is TRBV11-3, the J call TRBJ2-2; D uncertain. The CDR3 loop spans 13 amino acids. The V end lost 1 base, the J end lost 6 bases, and 6 bases lay between the germline ends. Germline loops: CDR1 SGHNT, CDR2 YENEEA. The whole variable domain, filled in from reference TRBV11-3 and TRBJ2-2, reads EAGVVQSPRYKIIEKKQPVAFWCNPISGHNTLYWYLQNLGQGPELLIRYENEEAVDDSQLPKDRFSAERLKGVDSTLKIQPAELGDSAVYLCASSLGVAGELFFGEGSRLTVL.